The 25 T cell receptor beta chains listed next were all sequenced from one sample in a study of identical twins. Each CDR3 protein is one row after TCRdb ran MiXCR on the 5' RACE reads. This table has 200,000 to 250,000 distinct CDR3 sequences, around 7.6% appearing once. These data also formed part of another study, on yellow fever vaccine responses in identical twins.

Sequencing was carried out using CD8+ T cells sorted from blood. These TCRs come from a woman between 18 and 29 years old in good health.

The chain has TRBV20-1 and TRBJ2-7, with a weak D call TRBD2 (5 bases). The ends were cut back, 0 bases at V and 3 bases at J, with 12 bases in the middle. There are 14 residues in the CDR3. Germline lookup yields CDR1 DFQATT and CDR2 SNEGSKA (reference sequence). In DNA form, the CDR3 reads TGCAGTGCTAGAGATACAATGAGGGACTACGAGCAGTACTTC. Encoded protein: CSARDTMRDYEQYF.

This clonotype occurred a few times. The V gene is TRBV20-1, the J gene TRBJ1-1; 11 bases fit TRBD1. This CDR3 has 15 residues. The V and J ends lost 3 bases and 3 bases, in that order; junction bases with no gene match: 6. The germline CDR1 and CDR2 sequences are DFQATT and SNEGSKA (reference sequence). CDR3 sequence reads: CSASGGQGVDTEAFF. The CDR3 DNA reads as TGCAGTGCTAGCGGGGGACAGGGGGTAGACACTGAAGCTTTCTTT.

The sample holds a few counts of this clonotype. The DNA of the CDR3 is TGTGCCAGCAGCTTGCGGCCTGCGTACAATGAGCAGTTCTTC. Its protein product is CASSLRPAYNEQFF. The rearrangement links TRBV5-5 to TRBJ2-1; no clear D gene. Trimming removed 1 base at V and 4 bases at J, with 9 bases between. Germline CDR1 and CDR2: SGHKS and YYEKEE (reference sequence). This CDR3 has 14 residues.

The chain is built from TRBV27 and TRBJ1-2, with 7 bases matching TRBD1. CDR1 and CDR2 (germline): MNHEY, SMNVEV (reference sequence). With 6 bases clipped from V and 2 bases from J, the junction kept 6 bases outside the gene matches. This CDR3 comprises 14 residues. DNA of the CDR3: TGTGCCAGCAGACCAACAGGGGCCAACTATGGCTACACCTTC. Translating it yields CASRPTGANYGYTF.

This clonotype was counted only a few times. This sequence joins TRBV3-1 and TRBJ2-5; 9 bases are shared with TRBD1. This CDR3 is 18 amino acids long. Germline values: CDR1 LGHDT, CDR2 YNNKEL (reference sequence). Losses at the gene ends were 0 bases for V and 2 bases for J; bases not matched to a gene: 10. In DNA, the CDR3 is TGTGCCAGCAGCCAAGATTCTTTGGTGGGGACAGGGCAAGAGACCCAGTACTTC. Its protein product is CASSQDSLVGTGQETQYF.

This clonotype was seen at least ten times. This chain links TRBV7-9 with TRBJ2-1; 7 nucleotides agree with TRBD2. Trimming took 8 bases from V and 2 from J; bases not matched to a gene: 9. Germline lookup yields CDR1 SEHNR and CDR2 FQNEAQ (reference sequence). There are 15 residues in the CDR3. In DNA form, the CDR3 reads TGTGCCAGCGGGAACGGGGGGTGGACCTACAATGAGCAGTTCTTC. It specifies CASGNGGWTYNEQFF.

This clonotype has a handful of counts. The chain links TRBV5-1 to TRBJ2-1; 9 bases map to TRBD2. J was trimmed by 7 bases and V by 4 bases; bases with no gene match: 9. The CDR3 totals 15 residues. Germline CDR1 and CDR2: SGHRS and YFSETQ. The DNA of the CDR3 is TGCGCCAGCAGCCCCGGGACTAGCTTTGGGAATGAGCAGTTCTTC. Its translation is CASSPGTSFGNEQFF.

This clonotype was found many times. This chain links TRBV27 with TRBJ2-7; 7 bases fit TRBD2. CDR3 length: 13 amino acids. The germline V gene encodes CDR1 MNHEY and CDR2 SMNVEV (reference sequence). V dropped 3 bases and J dropped 7; count of bases not matched to a gene: 6. CDR3 residues: CASSFSGGGEQYF. CDR3 in DNA: TGTGCCAGCAGTTTTTCGGGAGGAGGGGAGCAGTACTTC.

The chain is built from TRBV20-1 and TRBJ1-1; 8 bases match TRBD1. CDR3 length equals 17 residues. V lost 5 bases, J lost 0 bases, and 14 bases stayed unmatched. CDR1 is DFQATT, CDR2 SNEGSKA, per germline (reference sequence). DNA of the CDR3: TGCAGTGCTGCGACCCTAGGACAGGGTATGTTGAACACTGAAGCTTTCTTT. This sequence encodes CSAATLGQGMLNTEAFF.

This chain links TRBV29-1 with TRBJ2-1; 9 nucleotides agree with TRBD2. The CDR3 length is 16 residues. Germline V gives CDR1 SQVTM, CDR2 ANQGSEA. V trimming: 0 bases; J trimming: 1 base; junction bases outside the gene matches: 4. The CDR3 loop is CSVEERGGRSYNEQFF. CDR3 DNA: TGCAGCGTTGAAGAGCGGGGGGGCAGGTCCTACAATGAGCAGTTCTTC.

This clonotype occurred a few times. This rearrangement joins TRBV20-1 to TRBJ2-2, with 13 bases that match TRBD2. This CDR3 is 18 amino acids long. The V and J ends lost 0 bases and 0 bases, in that order; junction bases with no gene match: 4. Germline CDR1 DFQATT, CDR2 SNEGSKA (reference sequence). The CDR3 nucleotides read TGCAGTGCTAGAGACGCGACTAGCGGGGGGCCGAACACCGGGGAGCTGTTTTTT. The encoded protein is CSARDATSGGPNTGELFF.

A word on this clonotype: Its ends do not fully match the called genes, so a read error is possible. This chain links TRBV9 with TRBJ2-1; no clear D gene. The CDR3 totals 17 residues. Germline CDR1 SGDLS, CDR2 YYNGEE. The CDR3 protein is CASSAPLKGSSYNEQFF. The DNA of the CDR3 is TGCGCCAGCAGCGCCCCACTGAAGGGAAGCTCCTACAATGAGCAGTTCTTC.

This clonotype was counted only a few times. The CDR3 protein is CASSVPTGELFF. The CDR3 bases are TGTGCCAGCAGCGTACCGACCGGGGAGCTGTTTTTT. The chain couples TRBV9 to TRBJ2-2; no reliable D call. CDR1 is SGDLS, CDR2 YYNGEE, per germline. The CDR3 sequence is 12 residues long. Between the trimmed V and J ends, which lost 1 base and 5 bases, there was a span of 3 bases.

In this sample, this clonotype turned up a few times. The V gene is TRBV4-1, the J gene TRBJ2-1; a possible D gene is TRBD2 (6 bases). The CDR3 extends over 18 amino acids. CDR1 and CDR2 from the germline V gene are MGHRA and YSYEKL. Trimming left V 1 base short and J 3 bases short, with 19 bases between. CDR3 sequence reads: CASSQVATVAADYNEQFF. As DNA, the CDR3 is TGCGCCAGCAGCCAAGTTGCGACCGTAGCGGCCGACTACAATGAGCAGTTCTTC.

This clonotype appeared many times. This sequence joins TRBV12-3 or TRBV12-4 and TRBJ2-1; no reliable D call. CDR3 length: 16 residues. V dropped 6 bases and J dropped 6 bases, with 21 bases sitting between them. The CDR3 sequence is CASRRSDTSRGNEQFF. CDR3 in DNA: TGTGCCAGCAGGAGAAGTGACACGTCCCGTGGCAATGAGCAGTTCTTC.

This chain links TRBV10-2 with TRBJ1-1; a weak D match, TRBD1 (6 bases). Germline V CDR1 and CDR2: WSHSY, SAAADI. The ends were cut back, 6 bases at V and 1 base at J, with 15 bases in the middle. There are 15 residues in the CDR3. Here the CDR3 DNA reads TGCGCCAGCAGCCGGCTGGACAGCGAGAACACTGAAGCTTTCTTT. It encodes CASSRLDSENTEAFF.

V is TRBV7-8 and J is TRBJ2-7; D is tentatively TRBD1 or TRBD2 (5 bases each). The CDR3 sequence is 13 residues long. Trimming cost V 7 bases and J 0 bases, with 10 bases left between them. Per germline, CDR1 SGHVS and CDR2 FQNEAQ. The DNA for the CDR3 is TGTGCCAGCACCGAGGGGCCCTCCTACGAGCAGTACTTC. Translated, it gives CASTEGPSYEQYF.

This clonotype was observed at least ten times. The CDR3 here is CASSQGLPGGETQYF. The DNA for the CDR3 is TGTGCCAGCAGCCAAGGTCTTCCGGGCGGGGAGACCCAGTACTTC. The rearrangement joins TRBV14 to TRBJ2-5; D possibly corresponds to TRBD2 (5 bases). This CDR3 is built from 15 residues. Trimming pared 1 base from V and 5 bases from J, leaving 14 bases between. Germline V gene sequence: CDR1 SGHDN, CDR2 FVKESK.

This clonotype showed up many times. The rearrangement joins TRBV28 to TRBJ2-3; D remains unclear. Germline V gene data show CDR1 as MDHEN and CDR2 as SYDVKM. This CDR3 is built from 13 residues. Trimming stripped 3 bases from V and 2 bases from J, with 6 bases between. CDR3 nucleotide sequence: TGTGCCAGCAGTTTCCGGCCCACAGATACGCAGTATTTT. Its translation: CASSFRPTDTQYF. Full variable domain (outside the CDR3, taken from reference TRBV28 and TRBJ2-3): DVKVTQSSRYLVKRTGEKVFLECVQDMDHENMFWYRQDPGLGLRLIYFSYDVKMKEKGDIPEGYSVSREKKERFSLILESASTNQTSMYLCASSFRPTDTQYFGPGTRLTVL.

A few counts support this clonotype. J is TRBJ2-2 and V is TRBV2; TRBD1 agrees at 8 bases. Germline V gene data show CDR1 as SNHLY and CDR2 as FYNNEI. The J segment lost 0 bases and the V segment lost 9 bases, leaving 6 bases of the junction unmatched. There are 15 residues in the CDR3. The CDR3 loop reads CASPDRASNTGELFF. CDR3 coding DNA: TGTGCCAGTCCGGACAGGGCCTCGAACACCGGGGAGCTGTTTTTT.

This clonotype was recorded a few times. This chain joins TRBV19 and TRBJ2-7, with D unresolved. The CDR3 runs to 14 residues. V was shortened by 1 base and J by 2 bases, with 9 bases between the two germline ends. Germline V gene sequence: CDR1 LNHDA, CDR2 SQIVND (reference sequence). The CDR3 DNA reads as TGTGCCAGTAGTATAGCGGCAGGTCCCTACGAGCAGTACTTC. This sequence encodes CASSIAAGPYEQYF. Combining the CDR3 with reference TRBV19 and TRBJ2-7 gives the whole variable domain DGGITQSPKYLFRKEGQNVTLSCEQNLNHDAMYWYRQDPGQGLRLIYYSQIVNDFQKGDIAEGYSVSREKKESFPLTVTSAQKNPTAFYLCASSIAAGPYEQYFGPGTRLTVT.

This clonotype was observed at least ten times. The rearrangement joins TRBV29-1 to TRBJ2-7; a possible D gene is TRBD2 (5 bases). Germline V gives CDR1 SQVTM, CDR2 ANQGSEA. The CDR3 spans 11 residues. V shed 6 bases and J shed 5 bases, with 11 bases lying between them. The CDR3 bases are TGCAGCGTCGGAGGCGGCCACGAGCAGTACTTC. Residues: CSVGGGHEQYF.

This clonotype was recorded a few times. V is TRBV12-3 or TRBV12-4 and J is TRBJ2-1; D is unresolved. Trimming shortened V by 8 bases and J by 2 bases, and 16 bases separated the two germline ends. This CDR3 contains 15 residues. For the CDR3, the DNA is TGTGCCAGCGCCCAGGTTGGCAGCCCCTACAATGAGCAGTTCTTC. This codes for CASAQVGSPYNEQFF.

This clonotype was detected many times. V usage is TRBV20-1 and J usage is TRBJ1-4; D may be TRBD1 (6 bases). The CDR3 contains 15 residues. Trimming shortened V by 5 bases and J by 1 base, and 14 bases separated the two germline ends. The germline V gene has CDR1 DFQATT and CDR2 SNEGSKA (reference sequence). The CDR3: CSAGMDSETNEKLFF. The CDR3 DNA follows: TGCAGTGCTGGAATGGACAGTGAAACTAATGAAAAACTGTTTTTT.

At least ten counts were recorded for this clonotype. The chain combines TRBV4-1 with TRBJ2-5; 7 bases are a match to TRBD1. The trim removed 4 bases at V and 4 bases at J, leaving 15 bases unmatched. The CDR3 consists of 17 residues. From germline, CDR1 is MGHRA and CDR2 YSYEKL. Here the CDR3 reads CASSLEESRGRVETQYF. For the CDR3, the DNA is TGCGCCAGCAGCCTAGAGGAATCAAGGGGGCGCGTAGAGACCCAGTACTTC.